Included here is one TCR beta chain sequence, with context. In the original analysis: Reference gene primers were amplified, and this amplification served to estimate nucleated cell counts. Generated by immunoSEQ multiplex PCR, the TCRdb table keeps only in-frame clones and is missing some. That table furnishes V, J and clone size, whereas the DNA furnished D and trimming. The table has 250,000 to 300,000 clones, 84% seen once. This entry belongs to a study of blood T cell repertoires in COVID-19. As for the study in general: Material from acute and convalescent COVID-19 was sourced from the United States, Italy and Spain. T cells, B-cell-depleted T cells, or PBMCs provided the cDNA or gDNA that served as material.

CDR3 length equals 15 residues. The germline CDR1 and CDR2 sequences are PRHDT and FYEKMQ (reference sequence). The ends lost 6 bases at V and 8 bases at J; junction bases unmatched: 11. V usage is TRBV13 and J usage is TRBJ2-1; 9 bases are a match to TRBD1. Material: peripheral blood. The clonotype was recovered from a man in his sixties with acute or convalescent COVID-19. CDR3 nucleotide sequence: TGTGCCAGCAGACCGGCCGGGACAGGGAGTTATGAGCAGTTCTTC. It is translated as CASRPAGTGSYEQFF. The variable domain in full, completed from reference TRBV13 and TRBJ2-1, reads AAGVIQSPRHLIKEKRETATLKCYPIPRHDTVYWYQQGPGQDPQFLISFYEKMQSDKGSIPDRFSAQQFSDYHSELNMSSLELGDSALYFCASRPAGTGSYEQFFGPGTRLTVL.